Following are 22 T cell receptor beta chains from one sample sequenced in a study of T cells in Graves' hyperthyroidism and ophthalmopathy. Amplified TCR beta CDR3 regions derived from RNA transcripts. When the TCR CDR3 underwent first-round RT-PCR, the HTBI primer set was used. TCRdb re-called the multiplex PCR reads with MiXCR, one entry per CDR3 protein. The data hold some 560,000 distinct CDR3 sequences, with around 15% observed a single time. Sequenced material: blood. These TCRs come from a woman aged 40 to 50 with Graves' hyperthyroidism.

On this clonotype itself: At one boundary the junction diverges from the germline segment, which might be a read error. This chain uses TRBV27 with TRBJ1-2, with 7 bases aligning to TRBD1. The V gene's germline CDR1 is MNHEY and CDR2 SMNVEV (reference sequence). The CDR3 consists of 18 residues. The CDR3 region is CVSSYTPSLDRHYYGYTF. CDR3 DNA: TGTGTCAGCAGTTACACGCCCTCTTTGGACAGGCATTACTATGGCTACACCTTC.

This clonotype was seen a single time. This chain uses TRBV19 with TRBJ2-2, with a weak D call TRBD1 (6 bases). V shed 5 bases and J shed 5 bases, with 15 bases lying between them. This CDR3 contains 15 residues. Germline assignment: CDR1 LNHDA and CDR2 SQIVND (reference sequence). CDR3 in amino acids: CASSPGAGVTGELFF. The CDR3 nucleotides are TGTGCCAGTAGTCCCGGGGCAGGGGTTACCGGGGAGCTGTTTTTT.

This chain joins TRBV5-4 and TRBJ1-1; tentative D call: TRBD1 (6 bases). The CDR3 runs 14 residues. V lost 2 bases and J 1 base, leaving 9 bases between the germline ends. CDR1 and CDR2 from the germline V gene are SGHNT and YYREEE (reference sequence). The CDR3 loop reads CASSFGQQNTEAFF. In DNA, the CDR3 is TGTGCCAGCAGCTTTGGACAGCAGAACACTGAAGCTTTCTTT.

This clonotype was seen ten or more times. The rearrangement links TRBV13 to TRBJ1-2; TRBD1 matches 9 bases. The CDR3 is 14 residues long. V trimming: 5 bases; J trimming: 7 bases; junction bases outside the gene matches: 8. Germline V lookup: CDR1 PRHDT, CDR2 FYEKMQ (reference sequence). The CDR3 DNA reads TGTGCCAGCAGCATCACAGGGGGCGCGACTGGCTACACCTTC. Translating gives CASSITGGATGYTF.

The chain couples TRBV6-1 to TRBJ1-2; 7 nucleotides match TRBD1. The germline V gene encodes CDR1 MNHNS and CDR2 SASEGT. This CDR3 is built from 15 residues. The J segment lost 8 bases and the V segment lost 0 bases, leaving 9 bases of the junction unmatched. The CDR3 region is CASSEARPGGGGYTF. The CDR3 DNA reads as TGTGCCAGCAGTGAAGCGCGGCCCGGAGGGGGCGGCTACACCTTC.

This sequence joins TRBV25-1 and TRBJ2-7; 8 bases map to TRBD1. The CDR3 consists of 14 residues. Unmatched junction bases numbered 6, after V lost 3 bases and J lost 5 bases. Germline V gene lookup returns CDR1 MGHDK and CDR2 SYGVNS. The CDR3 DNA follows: TGTGCCAGCAGTGACCGGGACAGGTATCACGAGCAGTACTTC. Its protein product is CASSDRDRYHEQYF.

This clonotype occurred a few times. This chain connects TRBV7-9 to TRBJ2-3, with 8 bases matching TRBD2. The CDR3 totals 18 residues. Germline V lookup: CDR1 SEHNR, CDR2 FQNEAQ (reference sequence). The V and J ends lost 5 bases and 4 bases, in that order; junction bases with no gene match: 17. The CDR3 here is CASSPRTVSGTRADTQYF. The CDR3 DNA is TGTGCCAGCAGCCCACGGACAGTAAGCGGGACTAGAGCAGATACGCAGTATTTT.

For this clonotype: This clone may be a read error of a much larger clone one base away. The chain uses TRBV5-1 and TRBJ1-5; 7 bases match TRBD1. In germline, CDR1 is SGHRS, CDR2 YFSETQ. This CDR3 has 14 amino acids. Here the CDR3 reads CASSPDRENRPQHF. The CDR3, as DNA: TGCGCCAGCAGCCCCGACAGGGAGAATCGGCCCCAGCATTTT.

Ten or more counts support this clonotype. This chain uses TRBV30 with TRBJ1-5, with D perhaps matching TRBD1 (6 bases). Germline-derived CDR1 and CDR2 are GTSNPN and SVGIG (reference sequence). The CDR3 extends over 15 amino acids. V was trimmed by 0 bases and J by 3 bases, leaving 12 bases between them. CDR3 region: CAWSVSGAYNQPQHF. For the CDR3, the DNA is TGTGCCTGGAGTGTATCGGGGGCCTACAATCAGCCCCAGCATTTT.

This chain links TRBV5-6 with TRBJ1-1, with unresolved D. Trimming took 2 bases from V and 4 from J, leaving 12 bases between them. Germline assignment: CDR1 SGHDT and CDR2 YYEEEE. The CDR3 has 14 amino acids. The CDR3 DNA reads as TGTGCCAGCAGCTTCCCCGGCGGGTCCACTGAAGCTTTCTTT. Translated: CASSFPGGSTEAFF.

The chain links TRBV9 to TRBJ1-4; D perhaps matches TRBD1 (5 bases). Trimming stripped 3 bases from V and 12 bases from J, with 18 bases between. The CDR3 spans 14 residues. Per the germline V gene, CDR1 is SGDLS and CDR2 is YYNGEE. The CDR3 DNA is TGTGCCAGCAGCGATGCCGTGGGGGTTGGAGAACTGTTTTTT. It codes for CASSDAVGVGELFF.

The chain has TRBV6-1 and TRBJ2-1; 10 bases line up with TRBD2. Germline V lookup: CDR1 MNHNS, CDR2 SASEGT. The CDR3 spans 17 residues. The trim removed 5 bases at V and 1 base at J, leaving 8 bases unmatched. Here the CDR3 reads CASSPLAGDPSYNEQFF. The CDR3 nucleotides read TGTGCCAGCAGTCCGCTAGCGGGAGACCCATCCTACAATGAGCAGTTCTTC.

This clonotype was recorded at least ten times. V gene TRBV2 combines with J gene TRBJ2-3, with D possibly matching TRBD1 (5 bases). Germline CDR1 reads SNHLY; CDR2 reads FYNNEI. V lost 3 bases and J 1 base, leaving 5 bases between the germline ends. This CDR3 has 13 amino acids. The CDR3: CASSDRGTDTQYF. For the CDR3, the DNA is TGTGCCAGCAGTGACAGGGGCACAGATACGCAGTATTTT.

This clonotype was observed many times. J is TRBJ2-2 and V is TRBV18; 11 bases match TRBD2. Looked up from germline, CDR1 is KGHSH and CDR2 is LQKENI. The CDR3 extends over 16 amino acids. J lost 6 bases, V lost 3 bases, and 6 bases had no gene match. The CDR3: CASSPGTSGLAGELFF. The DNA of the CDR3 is TGTGCCAGCTCACCCGGGACTAGCGGTTTGGCCGGGGAGCTGTTTTTT.

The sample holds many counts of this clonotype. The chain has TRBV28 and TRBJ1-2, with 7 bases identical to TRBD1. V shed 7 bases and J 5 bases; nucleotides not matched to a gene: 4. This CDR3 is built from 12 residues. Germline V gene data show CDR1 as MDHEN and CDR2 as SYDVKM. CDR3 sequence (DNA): TGTGCCAGCAACACAGGGGTATATGGCTACACCTTC. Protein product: CASNTGVYGYTF.

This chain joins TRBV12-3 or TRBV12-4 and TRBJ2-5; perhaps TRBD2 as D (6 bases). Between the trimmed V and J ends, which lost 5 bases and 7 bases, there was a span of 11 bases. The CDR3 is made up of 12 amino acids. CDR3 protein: CASSPVGGTQYF. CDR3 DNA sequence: TGTGCCAGCAGTCCAGTGGGGGGGACCCAGTACTTC.

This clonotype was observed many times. DNA for the CDR3: TGCGCCAGCAGCTTGGCCAGGGTGAACACTGAAGCTTTCTTT. Protein product: CASSLARVNTEAFF. This chain connects TRBV5-1 to TRBJ1-1; D may be TRBD1 (5 bases). V lost 0 bases and J lost 0, with 6 bases in between. Germline V gene lookup returns CDR1 SGHRS and CDR2 YFSETQ. This CDR3 has 14 amino acids.

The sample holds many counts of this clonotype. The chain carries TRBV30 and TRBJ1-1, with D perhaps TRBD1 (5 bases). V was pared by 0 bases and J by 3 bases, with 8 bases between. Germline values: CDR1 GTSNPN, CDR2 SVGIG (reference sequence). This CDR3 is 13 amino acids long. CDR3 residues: CAWSVLGDTEAFF. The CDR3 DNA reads TGTGCCTGGAGTGTTTTAGGGGACACTGAAGCTTTCTTT. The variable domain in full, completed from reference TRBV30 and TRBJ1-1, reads SQTIHQWPATLVQPVGSPLSLECTVEGTSNPNLYWYRQAAGRGLQLLFYSVGIGQISSEVPQNLSASRPQDRQFILSSKKLLLSDSGFYLCAWSVLGDTEAFFGQGTRLTVV.

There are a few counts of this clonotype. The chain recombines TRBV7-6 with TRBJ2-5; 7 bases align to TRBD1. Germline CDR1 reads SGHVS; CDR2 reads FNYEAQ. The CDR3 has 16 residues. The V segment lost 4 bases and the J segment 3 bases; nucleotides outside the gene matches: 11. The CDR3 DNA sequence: TGTGCCAGCAGCTACGGGACCGGGACAGAGAAAGAGACCCAGTACTTC. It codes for CASSYGTGTEKETQYF.

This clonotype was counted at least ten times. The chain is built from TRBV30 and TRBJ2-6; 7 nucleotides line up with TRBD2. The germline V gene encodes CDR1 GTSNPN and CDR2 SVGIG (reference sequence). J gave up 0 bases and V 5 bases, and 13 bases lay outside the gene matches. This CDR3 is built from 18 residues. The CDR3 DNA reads TGTGCCTGGGGGGAGGGTACCCCAGTCCACTCTGGGGCCAACGTCCTGACTTTC. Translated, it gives CAWGEGTPVHSGANVLTF. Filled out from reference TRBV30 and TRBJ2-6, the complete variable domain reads SQTIHQWPATLVQPVGSPLSLECTVEGTSNPNLYWYRQAAGRGLQLLFYSVGIGQISSEVPQNLSASRPQDRQFILSSKKLLLSDSGFYLCAWGEGTPVHSGANVLTFGAGSRLTVL.

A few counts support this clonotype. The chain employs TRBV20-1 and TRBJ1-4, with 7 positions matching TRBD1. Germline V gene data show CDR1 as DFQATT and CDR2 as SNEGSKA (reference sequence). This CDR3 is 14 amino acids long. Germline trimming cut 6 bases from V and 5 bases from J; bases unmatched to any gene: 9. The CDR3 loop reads CSAISQGENEKLFF. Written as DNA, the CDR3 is TGCAGTGCAATATCTCAGGGGGAGAATGAAAAACTGTTTTTT.

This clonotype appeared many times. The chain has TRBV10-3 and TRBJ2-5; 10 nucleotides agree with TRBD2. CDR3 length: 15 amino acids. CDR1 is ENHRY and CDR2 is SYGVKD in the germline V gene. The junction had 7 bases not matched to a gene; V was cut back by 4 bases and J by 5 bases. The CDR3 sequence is CAISGLAGAGETQYF. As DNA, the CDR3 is TGTGCCATCAGTGGGCTAGCGGGAGCTGGGGAGACCCAGTACTTC.